This passage covers 17 T cell receptor beta chains from one sample sequenced in a study of T cell clonality in common variable immunodeficiency. Their antigens remain unidentified. Using immunoSEQ multiplex PCR, the repertoire was profiled, and TCRdb retains in-frame clones only, with some absent. This repertoire holds about 28,000 clones, and none appear only once. Study-level points and caveats: In common variable immunodeficiency, TCR beta chains reportedly carried fewer deletions and N-nucleotide insertions.

The sample comprised peripheral blood mononuclear cells. These receptors were obtained from a human donor with common variable immunodeficiency.

This clone turned up a few times. The CDR3 end lies 3 residues beyond the end of the read and is filled in from the germline J gene. V is TRBV19 and J is TRBJ2-2; 11 bases fit TRBD1. The CDR3 contains 15 residues. V dropped 3 bases and J dropped 4; count of bases not matched to a gene: 1. From germline, CDR1 is LNHDA and CDR2 SQIVND (reference sequence). The sequenced CDR3 bases are TGTGCCAGTAGTATGGGACAGGGGGGCACCGGGGAG. Translation: CASSMGQGGTGE. The whole CDR3 sequence is CASSMGQGGTGELFF.

This clone was picked up a small number of times. The CDR3 is cut off 3 residues early in the read; its end comes from the germline J gene. This chain links TRBV2 with TRBJ2-3, with TRBD2 matching over 15 bases. The CDR3 has 15 amino acids. CDR1 is SNHLY and CDR2 is FYNNEI in the germline V gene. Germline trimming cut 5 bases from V and 7 bases from J; bases unmatched to any gene: 4. Here the CDR3 reads CASSRTSGGANTQYF. The part of the CDR3 DNA that was read is TGTGCCAGCAGTCGGACTAGCGGGGGGGCCAATACG.

This clone was seen more than once but under ten times. The read terminates 3 residues ahead of where the CDR3 ends, so the germline J gene completes it. This chain uses TRBV11-3 with TRBJ2-5; the D gene is possibly TRBD1 (6 bases). Trimming took 5 bases from V and 5 from J, leaving 15 bases between them. The V gene's germline CDR1 is SGHNT and CDR2 YENEEA. CDR3 size: 14 residues. The part of the CDR3 DNA that was read is TGTGCCAGCAGCAAATCCGGGACACGCGAGACC. Amino acid sequence: CASSKSGTRET. The CDR3 as a whole reads CASSKSGTRETQYF.

This clone has ten or more counts. The read stops 3 residues short of the end of the CDR3; the missing end is completed from the germline J gene. The genes are TRBV20-1 and TRBJ2-7; weak D call: TRBD2 (5 bases). The V and J ends lost 1 base and 6 bases respectively, with 13 bases between them. CDR3 length equals 13 residues. Germline loops: CDR1 DFQATT, CDR2 SNEGSKA (reference sequence). CDR3 amino acids: CSARGSEAAEQYF. The part of the CDR3 DNA that was read is TGCAGTGCTAGAGGTTCTGAAGCGGCCGAG.

This clone was seen a few times. The observed sequence ends 3 residues before the CDR3 terminus, with the missing tail filled in from the germline J gene. This chain connects TRBV19 to TRBJ2-5; TRBD1 matches 8 bases. With 1 base clipped from V and 5 bases from J, the junction kept 9 bases outside the gene matches. The CDR3 sequence is 16 residues long. The germline V gene has CDR1 LNHDA and CDR2 SQIVND (reference sequence). This CDR3 is CASSIGGTGGRETQYF. The DNA read from the CDR3 is TGTGCCAGTAGTATAGGAGGGACAGGCGGCCGGGAGACC.

By sample fraction, this clone is medium-sized. The read ends 3 residues early relative to the CDR3; the germline J gene fills the gap. This chain joins TRBV7-9 and TRBJ1-4, with D possibly matching TRBD1 (6 bases). The germline V and J ends were trimmed by 2 bases and 6 bases, with 13 bases remaining between them. There are 15 residues in the CDR3. Germline V gives CDR1 SEHNR, CDR2 FQNEAQ (reference sequence). The sequenced part of the CDR3 DNA is TGTGCCAGCAGCTTACTACAGGGCTCTTATGAAAAA. Its protein is CASSLLQGSYEK. The full CDR3 is CASSLLQGSYEKLFF.

The CDR3 is CASSFGRGNVYEQYF. The sequenced CDR3 bases are TGTGCCAGCAGCTTTGGGCGGGGGAATGTTTACGAG. J is TRBJ2-7 and V is TRBV7-2, with 7 bases lining up with TRBD2. The read gets to within 3 residues of the CDR3 end, and the germline J gene fills in the rest. V shed 3 bases and J 4 bases; nucleotides not matched to a gene: 9. Germline assignment: CDR1 SGHTA and CDR2 FQGNSA. The CDR3 sequence is 15 residues long. Full variable domain (missing parts from reference TRBV7-2 and TRBJ2-7): GAGVSQSPSNKVTEKGKDVELRCDPISGHTALYWYRQSLGQGLEFLIYFQGNSAPDKSGLPSDRFSAERTGGSVSTLTIQRTQQEDSAVYLCASSFGRGNVYEQYFGPGTRLTVT.

About this clone: Read coverage stops 3 residues before the CDR3 terminus; the germline J gene supplies the remainder. The chain has TRBV2 and TRBJ2-7, with a tentative D call TRBD1 (6 bases). Trimming pared 6 bases from V and 5 bases from J, leaving 11 bases between. CDR3 size: 12 residues. The germline CDR1 and CDR2 sequences are SNHLY and FYNNEI. Partial CDR3 DNA: TGTGCCAGCAGGGACAGAAAGAACGAG. Protein: CASRDRKNE. The CDR3 in full is CASRDRKNEQYF.

Only a few counts were recorded for this clone. The read ends 3 residues early relative to the CDR3; the germline J gene fills the gap. The chain is built from TRBV2 and TRBJ2-5; perhaps TRBD1 as D (6 bases). The CDR3 runs to 13 residues. Germline CDR1 SNHLY, CDR2 FYNNEI. Between the trimmed V and J ends, which lost 5 bases and 5 bases, there was a span of 12 bases. CDR3 bases read: TGTGCCAGCAGTAAACAGGGAACCGAGACC. Its translation: CASSKQGTET. The entire CDR3 protein is CASSKQGTETQYF.

The table lists this clone with a few counts. The sequenced fragment ends 3 residues before the CDR3 boundary, so the rest is inferred from the germline J gene. The chain combines TRBV5-1 with TRBJ2-3; D gene unclear. This CDR3 spans 15 amino acids. V lost 2 bases to trimming and J lost 0 bases, with 10 bases between them. Per the germline V gene, CDR1 is SGHRS and CDR2 is YFSETQ. The CDR3 DNA, read in part, is TGCGCCAGCAGCTTTAAAGGCTCTAGCACAGATACG. This encodes CASSFKGSSTDT. The complete CDR3 protein is CASSFKGSSTDTQYF. The full variable domain, in which reference TRBV5-1 and TRBJ2-3 provide the parts outside the CDR3, is KAGVTQTPRYLIKTRGQQVTLSCSPISGHRSVSWYQQTPGQGLQFLFEYFSETQRNKGNFPGRFSGRQFSNSRSEMNVSTLELGDSALYLCASSFKGSSTDTQYFGPGTRLTVL.

This clone was counted at least ten times. The sequenced fragment ends 3 residues before the CDR3 boundary, so the rest is inferred from the germline J gene. V gene TRBV5-1 combines with J gene TRBJ1-4; 7 bases align to TRBD1. The ends lost 0 bases at V and 8 bases at J; junction bases unmatched: 7. Germline CDR1 is SGHRS and CDR2 is YFSETQ. The CDR3 is made up of 15 amino acids. The CDR3: CASSLDHRGGEKLFF. The DNA read from the CDR3 is TGCGCCAGCAGCTTGGATCACAGGGGCGGCGAAAAA. Variable domain in full (rest from reference TRBV5-1 and TRBJ1-4): KAGVTQTPRYLIKTRGQQVTLSCSPISGHRSVSWYQQTPGQGLQFLFEYFSETQRNKGNFPGRFSGRQFSNSRSEMNVSTLELGDSALYLCASSLDHRGGEKLFFGSGTQLSVL.

The sample holds a few counts of this clone. The read stops 3 residues short of the end of the CDR3; the missing end is completed from the germline J gene. The V call is TRBV7-8, the J call TRBJ2-3; 9 bases are shared with TRBD1. Per the germline V gene, CDR1 is SGHVS and CDR2 is FQNEAQ. This CDR3 is built from 17 residues. The V and J ends lost 5 bases and 5 bases, in that order; junction bases with no gene match: 14. CDR3 in amino acids: CASSVSPGTGIQDTQYF. The part of the CDR3 DNA that was read is TGTGCCAGCAGCGTTAGTCCCGGGACAGGGATTCAAGATACG. Supplemented by reference TRBV7-8 and TRBJ2-3, the full variable domain reads GAGVSQSPRYKVAKRGQDVALRCDPISGHVSLFWYQQALGQGPEFLTYFQNEAQLDKSGLPSDRFFAERPEGSVSTLKIQRTQQEDSAVYLCASSVSPGTGIQDTQYFGPGTRLTVL.

This clone showed up just a few times. The read terminates 3 residues ahead of where the CDR3 ends, so the germline J gene completes it. V gene TRBV19 combines with J gene TRBJ2-6; no firm D call. Looked up from germline, CDR1 is LNHDA and CDR2 is SQIVND (reference sequence). This CDR3 is built from 16 residues. V was pared by 3 bases and J by 0 bases, with 9 bases between. CDR3 bases read: TGTGCCAGTAGTATTCTCTCTAGCTCTGGGGCCAACGTC. Its translation: CASSILSSSGANV. Given in full, the CDR3 is CASSILSSSGANVLTF.

The sample holds a few counts of this clone. The DNA ends 3 residues before the CDR3 does, and the rest of the CDR3 is filled in from the germline J gene. The chain links TRBV2 to TRBJ1-5; D perhaps matches TRBD1 (5 bases). In germline, CDR1 is SNHLY, CDR2 FYNNEI. The CDR3 spans 14 residues. Trimming shortened V by 4 bases and J by 4 bases, and 11 bases separated the two germline ends. The CDR3 region is CASSVGGGNQPQHF. The sequenced CDR3 bases are TGTGCCAGCAGTGTTGGTGGGGGGAATCAGCCC.

This clone has a handful of counts. The read finishes 3 residues shy of the CDR3 end, and the germline J gene is used to complete it. The chain links TRBV2 to TRBJ2-3, with 9 bases that match TRBD2. V lost 5 bases and J lost 2; bases outside the gene matches: 5. The germline V gene encodes CDR1 SNHLY and CDR2 FYNNEI. The CDR3 loop spans 15 amino acids. The CDR3 DNA, read in part, is TGTGCCAGCAGTAGAAGCGGGGGGTTCACAGATACG. The encoded protein is CASSRSGGFTDT. The entire CDR3 reads CASSRSGGFTDTQYF.

This clone was detected many times. Read data end 3 residues before the CDR3 end; the end is taken from the germline J gene. The chain employs TRBV20-1 and TRBJ2-7, with a weak D call TRBD1 (5 bases). The length of the CDR3 is 12 residues. Per the germline V gene, CDR1 is DFQATT and CDR2 is SNEGSKA (reference sequence). Trimming left V 4 bases short and J 2 bases short, with 9 bases between. The sequenced CDR3 bases are TGCAGTGCTACGGACACCGCCTACGAG. Translation: CSATDTAYE. The whole CDR3 is CSATDTAYEQYF.

This clone was observed a few times. The CDR3 end is not reached by the read, which stops 3 residues before it; the germline J gene fills it in. This rearrangement joins TRBV6-1 to TRBJ2-7, with D possibly matching TRBD2 (6 bases). V was cut by 2 bases and J by 4 bases, with 24 bases left in between. This CDR3 region has 18 residues. Germline CDR1 is MNHNS and CDR2 is SASEGT. CDR3 region: CASSEFLRGGIGLYEQYF. The CDR3 DNA, read in part, is TGTGCCAGCAGTGAATTCCTCCGGGGCGGGATCGGACTATACGAG.